This is a list of T cell receptor beta chains from one sample in a study of shared clonotypes between healthy human individuals. TCRdb's table, derived via immunoSEQ multiplex PCR, lists solely in-frame clones and lacks some. The sample lists some 1.5 million clones, approximately 98% occurring once. Material: naive CD4+ T cells sorted from blood. The receptor set was obtained from a man aged 25 to 45 in good health. Both conserved end residues are part of each CDR3. A D gene is named only where the DNA matches it firmly. Size is stated for part of the rows, as once, few or many counts, or as a class when the clone is expanded.

V,size,D,J,DNA,CDR3
TRBV6-1,NA,TRBD1,TRBJ2-1,TGTGCCAGCAGTCATCGGACAGGACCTTACAATGAGCAGTTCTTC,CASSHRTGPYNEQFF
TRBV11-2,NA,TRBD2,TRBJ2-1,TGTGCCAGCAGCTTGGCGACTAGCGGCTATTACAATGAGCAGTTCTTC,CASSLATSGYYNEQFF
TRBV10-3,NA,NA,TRBJ2-7,TGTGCCATCGGAGACAGAGCCTACGAGCAGTACTTC,CAIGDRAYEQYF
TRBV28,NA,NA,TRBJ1-1,TGTGCCAGCAGCCAGAGGGTACAGTCTAACACTGAAGCTTTCTTT,CASSQRVQSNTEAFF
TRBV19,NA,NA,TRBJ1-2,TGTGCCAGTAGTATCCCTCGTTTGGTGCACGGGTATGGCTACACCTTC,CASSIPRLVHGYGYTF
TRBV10-1,NA,TRBD2,TRBJ2-1,TGCGCCAGCAGTGTTGGGACTAGCGGGATAGGTGAGCAGTTCTTC,CASSVGTSGIGEQFF
TRBV2,NA,NA,TRBJ2-7,TGTGCCAGCAGCCTCACCTACGAGCAGTACTTC,CASSLTYEQYF
TRBV18,NA,NA,TRBJ1-1,TGTGCCAGCTCACCTTTTAGGCGAGGGGAGTATGAAGCTTTCTTT,CASSPFRRGEYEAFF
TRBV10-3,NA,NA,TRBJ2-7,TGTGCCATCAGTGAGGATAGAGGGTCGTACGAGCAGTACTTC,CAISEDRGSYEQYF
TRBV19,NA,TRBD2,TRBJ2-1,TGTGCCAGTGCGGACCTGAGCTGGACTAGCGGGAGAGGGTCCTACAATGAGCAGTTCTTC,CASADLSWTSGRGSYNEQFF
TRBV5-1,NA,TRBD1,TRBJ2-5,TGCGCCAGCAGCCTCGGTGGACAGGGGGGAGAGACCCAGTACTTC,CASSLGGQGGETQYF
TRBV6-5,NA,TRBD1,TRBJ1-2,TGTGCCAGCAGCCCGGGACAGCCGGGCTATGGCTACACCTTC,CASSPGQPGYGYTF
TRBV7-9,NA,NA,TRBJ2-2,TGTGCCAGCAGCTTAGAACTTACCACCGGGGAGCTGTTTTTT,CASSLELTTGELFF
TRBV11-2,NA,NA,TRBJ2-3,TGTGCCAGCAGCTCGGGGTGGCGCGGCACAGATACGCAGTATTTT,CASSSGWRGTDTQYF
TRBV5-1,NA,NA,TRBJ1-1,TGCGCCAGCAGCTGGTCGGCGGGAGGGGCTGAAGCTTTCTTT,CASSWSAGGAEAFF
TRBV10-3,NA,TRBD2,TRBJ2-3,TGTGCCATCAGGACCGGGACTAGTCGGACAGATACGCAGTATTTT,CAIRTGTSRTDTQYF
TRBV28,NA,NA,TRBJ1-5,TGTGCCAGCAGAACCGACACGAGCAATCAGCCCCAGCATTTT,CASRTDTSNQPQHF
TRBV10-2,NA,TRBD1,TRBJ1-1,TGCGCCAGCCTCCAGGGGGCCTTGAACACTGAAGCTTTCTTT,CASLQGALNTEAFF
TRBV7-2,once,NA,TRBJ2-7,TGTGCCAGCAGCCATACAGGCGCTCCCAGGGAGCAGTACTTC,CASSHTGAPREQYF
TRBV5-4,NA,NA,TRBJ2-7,TGTGCCAGCAGCTTGGTCGGGGCAACCTCCTACGAGCAGTACTTC,CASSLVGATSYEQYF
TRBV21-1,NA,NA,TRBJ2-7,TGTGCCAGCAGCAAACTAGCGGGAGGGCCTCTCTACGAGCAGTACTTC,CASSKLAGGPLYEQYF
TRBV7-9,NA,NA,TRBJ2-5,TGTGCCAGCAGTTTTAGCCCAGGTGGGGGCGGCGAGACCCAGTACTTC,CASSFSPGGGGETQYF
TRBV27,NA,NA,TRBJ2-5,TGTGCCAGCAGTTTACGAGGGCCGGGGGAGACCCAGTACTTC,CASSLRGPGETQYF
TRBV5-1,NA,TRBD2,TRBJ2-7,TGCGCCAGCAGCTTGACTAGCGGGGGAGGCGAGCAGTACTTC,CASSLTSGGGEQYF
TRBV5-1,NA,NA,TRBJ2-7,TGCGCCAGCAGCCTACTCAATGGCGAGCAGTACTTC,CASSLLNGEQYF
TRBV5-1,NA,TRBD1,TRBJ2-1,TGCGCCAGCAGCTTGAGGCTAGGGACAGGGGACACGAATGAGCAGTTCTTC,CASSLRLGTGDTNEQFF
TRBV27,NA,TRBD1,TRBJ1-2,TGTGCCAGCAGTTTCGGACAGGGGGCTAATGGCTACACCTTC,CASSFGQGANGYTF
TRBV7-9,NA,NA,TRBJ1-2,TGTGCCAGCAGACCTAAATTGGCCTCGACGAACTATGGCTACACCTTC,CASRPKLASTNYGYTF
TRBV15,NA,TRBD2,TRBJ2-1,TGTGCCACCAGCATTCAAGGACTAGGGTCATACAATGAGCAGTTCTTC,CATSIQGLGSYNEQFF